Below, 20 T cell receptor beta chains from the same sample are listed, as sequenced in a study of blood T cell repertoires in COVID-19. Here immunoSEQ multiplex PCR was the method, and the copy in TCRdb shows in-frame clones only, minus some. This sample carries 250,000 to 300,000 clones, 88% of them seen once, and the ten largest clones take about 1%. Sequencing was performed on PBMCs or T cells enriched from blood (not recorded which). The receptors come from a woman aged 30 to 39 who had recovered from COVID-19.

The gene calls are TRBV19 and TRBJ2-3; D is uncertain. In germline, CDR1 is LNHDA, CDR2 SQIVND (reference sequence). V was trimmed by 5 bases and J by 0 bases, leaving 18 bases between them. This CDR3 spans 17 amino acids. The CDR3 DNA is TGTGCCAGTAGTGCCCGTAGGTCAGCGTTAAGCACAGATACGCAGTATTTT. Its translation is CASSARRSALSTDTQYF.

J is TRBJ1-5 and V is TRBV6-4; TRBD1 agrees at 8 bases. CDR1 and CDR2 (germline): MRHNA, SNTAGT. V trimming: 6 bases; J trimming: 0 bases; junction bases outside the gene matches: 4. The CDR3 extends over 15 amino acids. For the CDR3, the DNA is TGTGCCAGCAGGTTGACAGGGGATAGCAATCAGCCCCAGCATTTT. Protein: CASRLTGDSNQPQHF.

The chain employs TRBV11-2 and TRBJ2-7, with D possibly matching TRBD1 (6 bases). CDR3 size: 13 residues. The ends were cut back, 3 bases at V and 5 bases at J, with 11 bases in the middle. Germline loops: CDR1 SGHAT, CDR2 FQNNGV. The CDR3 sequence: CASSFESGDEQYF. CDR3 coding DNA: TGTGCCAGCAGCTTCGAATCAGGGGACGAGCAGTACTTC.

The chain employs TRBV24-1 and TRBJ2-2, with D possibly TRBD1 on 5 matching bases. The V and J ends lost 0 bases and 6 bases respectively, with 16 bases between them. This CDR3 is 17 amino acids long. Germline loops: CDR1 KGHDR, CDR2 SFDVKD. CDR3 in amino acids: CATSDLRQGIGAGELFF. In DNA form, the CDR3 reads TGTGCCACCAGTGATTTGCGGCAGGGTATAGGAGCCGGGGAGCTGTTTTTT.

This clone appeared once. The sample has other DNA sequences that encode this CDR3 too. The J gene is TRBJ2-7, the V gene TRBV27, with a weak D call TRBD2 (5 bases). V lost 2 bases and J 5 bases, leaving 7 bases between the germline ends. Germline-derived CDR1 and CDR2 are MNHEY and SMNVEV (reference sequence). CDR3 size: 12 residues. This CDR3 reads CASSLEGNEQYF. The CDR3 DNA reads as TGTGCCAGCAGTTTAGAGGGAAACGAGCAGTACTTC.

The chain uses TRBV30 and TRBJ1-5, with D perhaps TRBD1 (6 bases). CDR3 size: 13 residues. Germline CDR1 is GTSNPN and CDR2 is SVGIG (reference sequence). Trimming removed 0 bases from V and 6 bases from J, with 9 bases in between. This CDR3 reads CAWSVGAGQPQHF. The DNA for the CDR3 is TGTGCCTGGAGTGTGGGGGCAGGTCAGCCCCAGCATTTT.

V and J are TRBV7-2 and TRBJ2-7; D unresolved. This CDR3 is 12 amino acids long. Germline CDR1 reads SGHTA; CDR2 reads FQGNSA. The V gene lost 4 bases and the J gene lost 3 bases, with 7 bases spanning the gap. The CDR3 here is CASSSSGYEQYF. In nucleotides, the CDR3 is TGTGCCAGCAGCTCGTCGGGCTACGAGCAGTACTTC. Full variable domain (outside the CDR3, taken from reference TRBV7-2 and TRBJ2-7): GAGVSQSPSNKVTEKGKDVELRCDPISGHTALYWYRQSLGQGLEFLIYFQGNSAPDKSGLPSDRFSAERTGGSVSTLTIQRTQQEDSAVYLCASSSSGYEQYFGPGTRLTVT.

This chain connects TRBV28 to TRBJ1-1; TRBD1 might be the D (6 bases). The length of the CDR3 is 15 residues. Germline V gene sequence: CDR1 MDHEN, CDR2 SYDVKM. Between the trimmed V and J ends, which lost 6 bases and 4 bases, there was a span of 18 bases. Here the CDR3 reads CASRRLAGVLTEAFF. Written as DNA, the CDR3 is TGTGCCAGCAGACGATTAGCAGGGGTCCTCACTGAAGCTTTCTTT.

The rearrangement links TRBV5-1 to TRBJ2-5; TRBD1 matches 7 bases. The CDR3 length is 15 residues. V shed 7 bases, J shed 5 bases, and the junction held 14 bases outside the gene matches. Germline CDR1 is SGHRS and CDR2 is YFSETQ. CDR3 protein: CASRRRQGFDETQYF. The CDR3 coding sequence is TGCGCCAGCCGACGGCGACAGGGTTTTGATGAGACCCAGTACTTC.

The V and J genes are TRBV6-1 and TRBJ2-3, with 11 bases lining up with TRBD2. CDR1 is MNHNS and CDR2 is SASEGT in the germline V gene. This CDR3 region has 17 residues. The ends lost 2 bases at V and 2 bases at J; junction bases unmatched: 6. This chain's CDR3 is CASSERVAGGVTDTQYF. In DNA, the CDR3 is TGTGCCAGCAGTGAAAGGGTAGCGGGGGGGGTCACAGATACGCAGTATTTT.

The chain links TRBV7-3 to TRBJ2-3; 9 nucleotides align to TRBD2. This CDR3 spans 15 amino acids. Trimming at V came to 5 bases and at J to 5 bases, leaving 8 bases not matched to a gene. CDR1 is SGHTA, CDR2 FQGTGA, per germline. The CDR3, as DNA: TGTGCCAGCAGCCCAACTAGCGGGTGGGGAGATACGCAGTATTTT. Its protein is CASSPTSGWGDTQYF.

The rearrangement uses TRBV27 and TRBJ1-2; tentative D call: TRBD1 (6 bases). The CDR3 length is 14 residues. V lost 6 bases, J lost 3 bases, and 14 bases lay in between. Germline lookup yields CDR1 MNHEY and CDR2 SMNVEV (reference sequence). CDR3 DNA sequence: TGTGCCAGCAGCTACCGTGCAGGGGACTATGGCTACACCTTC. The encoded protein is CASSYRAGDYGYTF.

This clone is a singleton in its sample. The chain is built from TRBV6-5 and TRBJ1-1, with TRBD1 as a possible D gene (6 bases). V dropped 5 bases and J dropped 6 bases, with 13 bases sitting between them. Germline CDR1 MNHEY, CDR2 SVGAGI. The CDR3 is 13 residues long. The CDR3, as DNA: TGTGCCAGCAGTATCCACAGGGCACCTGAAGCTTTCTTT. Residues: CASSIHRAPEAFF.

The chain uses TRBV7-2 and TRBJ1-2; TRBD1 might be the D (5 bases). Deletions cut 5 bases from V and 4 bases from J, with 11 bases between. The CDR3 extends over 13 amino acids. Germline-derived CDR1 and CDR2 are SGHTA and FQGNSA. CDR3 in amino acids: CASSTQVTYGYTF. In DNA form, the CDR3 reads TGTGCCAGCAGCACACAGGTGACCTATGGCTACACCTTC.

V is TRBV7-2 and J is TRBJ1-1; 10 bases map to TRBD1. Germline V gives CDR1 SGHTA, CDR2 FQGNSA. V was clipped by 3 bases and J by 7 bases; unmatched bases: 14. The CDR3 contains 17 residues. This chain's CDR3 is CASSFIRGDRGTNEAFF. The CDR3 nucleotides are TGTGCCAGCAGCTTCATTCGCGGGGACAGGGGCACCAATGAAGCTTTCTTT.

This chain's CDR3 is CASVRGQGILRAFF. Here the CDR3 DNA reads TGTGCCAGCGTGCGGGGACAGGGAATTTTAAGAGCTTTCTTT. The chain recombines TRBV2 with TRBJ1-1; 9 nucleotides line up with TRBD1. Germline V gene lookup returns CDR1 SNHLY and CDR2 FYNNEI. V lost 8 bases to trimming and J lost 10 bases; unmatched junction nucleotides: 14. The CDR3 contains 14 residues.

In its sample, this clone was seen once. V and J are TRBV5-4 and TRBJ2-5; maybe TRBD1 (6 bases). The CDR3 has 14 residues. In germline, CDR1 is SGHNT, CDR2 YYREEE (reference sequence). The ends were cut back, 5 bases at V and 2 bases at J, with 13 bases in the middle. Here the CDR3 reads CASRVGHQQETQYF. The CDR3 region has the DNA TGTGCCAGCAGGGTGGGACACCAACAAGAGACCCAGTACTTC.

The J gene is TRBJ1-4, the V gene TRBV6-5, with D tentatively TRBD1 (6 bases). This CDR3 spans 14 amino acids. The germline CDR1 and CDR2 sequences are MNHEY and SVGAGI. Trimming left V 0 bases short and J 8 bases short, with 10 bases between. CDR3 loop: CASSYSEQGEKLFF. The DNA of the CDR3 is TGTGCCAGCAGTTACTCAGAACAGGGAGAAAAACTGTTTTTT.

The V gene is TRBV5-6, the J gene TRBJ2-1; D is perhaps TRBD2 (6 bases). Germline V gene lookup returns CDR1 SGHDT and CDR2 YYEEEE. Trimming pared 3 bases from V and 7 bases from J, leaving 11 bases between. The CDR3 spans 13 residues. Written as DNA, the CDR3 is TGTGCCAGCAGCTCCGGGACTTCAAATGAGCAGTTCTTC. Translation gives CASSSGTSNEQFF.

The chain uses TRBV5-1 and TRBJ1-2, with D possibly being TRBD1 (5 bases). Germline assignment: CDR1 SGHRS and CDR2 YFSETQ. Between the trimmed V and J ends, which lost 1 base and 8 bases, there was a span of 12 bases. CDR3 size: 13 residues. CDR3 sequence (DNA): TGCGCCAGCAGCTTGCGGCAGGAGGGGGGCTACACCTTC. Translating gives CASSLRQEGGYTF. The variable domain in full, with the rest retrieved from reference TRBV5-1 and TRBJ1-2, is KAGVTQTPRYLIKTRGQQVTLSCSPISGHRSVSWYQQTPGQGLQFLFEYFSETQRNKGNFPGRFSGRQFSNSRSEMNVSTLELGDSALYLCASSLRQEGGYTFGSGTRLTVV.